In its sample, the clone carrying this T cell receptor beta chain was seen a few times. This sample was included in a study of blood T cell repertoires in COVID-19. Study information: T cells, B-cell-depleted T cells, or PBMCs provided the cDNA or gDNA that served as material.

Authors' analysis steps: Amplification of reference gene primers was used by the study to estimate nucleated cell counts. Only in-frame clones appear in the TCRdb table, and some are missing; sequencing was by immunoSEQ multiplex PCR. The V and J calls and the clone size are those of that table, but D and trimming were determined from the DNA. The table includes about 110,000 clones, approximately 81% detected once. Germline V CDR1 and CDR2: SGHNT, YYREEE (reference sequence). Trimming at V came to 3 bases and at J to 3 bases, leaving 5 bases not matched to a gene. This CDR3 contains 14 residues. This chain uses TRBV5-4 with TRBJ1-2; 7 bases line up with TRBD1. This TCR was sampled from a man aged 40-49 years with acute or convalescent COVID-19. Sequencing was done on a sample of peripheral blood. The DNA of the CDR3 is TGTGCCAGCAGCTATATAGGACAGGACTATGGCTACACCTTC. This translates into CASSYIGQDYGYTF.